Described below is a single T cell receptor beta chain sequence and its context. Its cognate antigen is unknown. V was cut by 5 bases and J by 2 bases, with 21 bases left in between. Germline values: CDR1 PRHDT, CDR2 FYEKMQ (reference sequence). This CDR3 is 17 amino acids long. This entry is derived from a study of cytomegalovirus exposure and HLA in healthy donors. Study-level background: Findings of an earlier analysis included some 120 million unique TCR beta sequences from about 180 million T cells. Study-wide results and limits: Prior analysis indicated that the majority of TCR beta V segments exhibited productivity approximately 90% or approximately 30% of the time. In a later analysis, at a false discovery rate of 0.05, over 15,000 TCR beta sequences were associated with HLA alleles. A later analysis showed TCR association rates differing by HLA locus, peaking at DRB1 and lowest at HLA-C.

The PCR employed 60 Vbeta primers together with 13 Jbeta primers. TCRdb's copy holds only in-frame clones and misses some; the assay was immunoSEQ multiplex PCR. Its table records some 180,000 clones. The chain uses TRBV13 and TRBJ2-5, with D maybe TRBD2 (5 bases). The TCR originated in a man aged 25-40 years in good health and CMV-seronegative. Sample: PBMCs. CDR3 sequence reads: CASSPRRSGGTQETQYF. For the CDR3, the DNA is TGTGCCAGCAGCCCCCGAAGGAGCGGAGGCACACAAGAGACCCAGTACTTC.